This T cell receptor (beta chain) was identified during a study of cytomegalovirus exposure and HLA in healthy donors. About the research overall: A prior analysis found 117 million unique TCR beta sequences from some 200 million T cells. Regarding the study as a whole: Confirmation was obtained in vitro that a few CMV-associated chains are specific for CMV antigens. Researchers catalogued some 160 TCR beta chains as cytomegalovirus-associated.

As regards this clone: Antigen: not known.

The PCR ran on 60 Vbeta and 13 Jbeta primers. Only in-frame clones appear in the TCRdb table, and some are missing; sequencing was by immunoSEQ multiplex PCR. The sample includes fewer than 200,000 clones, roughly 75% of them seen just once. This clonotype originated in a male donor in good health and CMV-seronegative. Sequencing input: PBMCs.

CDR3: CASRKRLAGAGEQYF. DNA of the CDR3: TGTGCCAGCAGAAAACGACTAGCGGGAGCGGGGGAGCAGTACTTC. V gene TRBV6-1 combines with J gene TRBJ2-7; the match to TRBD2 covers 12 bases. CDR1 and CDR2 from the germline V gene are MNHNS and SASEGT. J lost 7 bases, V lost 6 bases, and 10 bases had no gene match. The CDR3 spans 15 residues.